The clone carrying this T cell receptor (beta chain) appeared once. This sample stems from a study of T cell changes during pregnancy in multiple sclerosis. TCRdb's table, derived via immunoSEQ multiplex PCR, lists solely in-frame clones and lacks some. The table shows roughly 110,000 clones, with just under 95% occurring only once. This CDR3 has 17 amino acids. Germline assignment: CDR1 MGHRA and CDR2 YSYEKL. Losses at the gene ends were 1 base for V and 7 bases for J; bases not matched to a gene: 13. The receptor's source is a female donor in good health, enrolled as a control in a pregnancy study. The rearrangement joins TRBV4-1 to TRBJ1-1, with 9 positions matching TRBD1. The material sequenced was peripheral blood, taken in the third trimester of pregnancy. CDR3 nucleotide sequence: TGCGCCAGCAGCCAAGCAGTTACAGGGGGCAAACCGCTTGAAGCTTTCTTT. Translation: CASSQAVTGGKPLEAFF.